Listed below are T cell receptor beta chains from one sample, sequenced in a study of long-term antiretroviral therapy in people with HIV. Assay used: immunoSEQ multiplex PCR; TCRdb lists only in-frame clones, some missing. This table holds about 17,000 clones, 79% found once. The source material was unsorted PBMCs, sampled at the start of antiretroviral therapy. The receptors derive from a man aged 25-45 years with HIV. The CDR3 runs from the conserved cysteine through the conserved F or W. The order of the fields is J gene, CDR3 length, D gene, V gene, clone size, CDR3 DNA, CDR3 protein. The D gene is left open where the match is weak. Clone size is shown for a subset of rows, as once, few, many or a class of expanded clone.

j_gene: TRBJ2-3
len: 16
d_gene: NA
v_gene: TRBV7-2
abundance: NA
CDR3nt: TGTGCCAGCAGCCCGCAGAGCGATACGAGCACAGATACGCAGTATTTT
CDR3aa: CASSPQSDTSTDTQYF

j_gene: TRBJ2-3
len: 17
d_gene: NA
v_gene: TRBV2
abundance: once
CDR3nt: TGTGCCAGCAGTTCCCGCAGGAGTTTAAGCGGCACAGATACGCAGTATTTT
CDR3aa: CASSSRRSLSGTDTQYF

j_gene: TRBJ1-4
len: 14
d_gene: NA
v_gene: TRBV19
abundance: NA
CDR3nt: TGTGCCAGCGAGGGGTATGCAACTAATGAAAAACTGTTTTTT
CDR3aa: CASEGYATNEKLFF

j_gene: TRBJ2-2
len: 13
d_gene: NA
v_gene: TRBV6-5
abundance: NA
CDR3nt: TGTGCCAGCAACGGGCTGAACACCGGGGAGCTGTTTTTT
CDR3aa: CASNGLNTGELFF

j_gene: TRBJ2-2
len: 15
d_gene: TRBD1
v_gene: TRBV15
abundance: NA
CDR3nt: TGTGCCACCAGCAGCAGGGGGCTACGAACCGGGGAGCTGTTTTTT
CDR3aa: CATSSRGLRTGELFF

j_gene: TRBJ1-5
len: 15
d_gene: NA
v_gene: TRBV2
abundance: NA
CDR3nt: TGTGCCAGCAGTTCGGGGACGCCGCGCAATCAGCCCCAGCATTTT
CDR3aa: CASSSGTPRNQPQHF

j_gene: TRBJ2-7
len: 15
d_gene: TRBD1
v_gene: TRBV19
abundance: NA
CDR3nt: TGTGCCAGTAGTACGGGACAGGGGGTTGCCTACGAGCAGTACTTC
CDR3aa: CASSTGQGVAYEQYF

j_gene: TRBJ2-1
len: 13
d_gene: TRBD2
v_gene: TRBV30
abundance: large
CDR3nt: TGTGCCTGGAGTGTCATAGCGGGCAATGAGCAGTTCTTC
CDR3aa: CAWSVIAGNEQFF

j_gene: TRBJ2-5
len: 12
d_gene: TRBD2
v_gene: TRBV28
abundance: NA
CDR3nt: TGTGCCAGCACCCTTAGCGGGGAGACCCAGTACTTC
CDR3aa: CASTLSGETQYF

j_gene: TRBJ1-5
len: 15
d_gene: NA
v_gene: TRBV28
abundance: NA
CDR3nt: TGTGCCAGCAGTCGCACAGGGAATAGCAATCAGCCCCAGCATTTT
CDR3aa: CASSRTGNSNQPQHF